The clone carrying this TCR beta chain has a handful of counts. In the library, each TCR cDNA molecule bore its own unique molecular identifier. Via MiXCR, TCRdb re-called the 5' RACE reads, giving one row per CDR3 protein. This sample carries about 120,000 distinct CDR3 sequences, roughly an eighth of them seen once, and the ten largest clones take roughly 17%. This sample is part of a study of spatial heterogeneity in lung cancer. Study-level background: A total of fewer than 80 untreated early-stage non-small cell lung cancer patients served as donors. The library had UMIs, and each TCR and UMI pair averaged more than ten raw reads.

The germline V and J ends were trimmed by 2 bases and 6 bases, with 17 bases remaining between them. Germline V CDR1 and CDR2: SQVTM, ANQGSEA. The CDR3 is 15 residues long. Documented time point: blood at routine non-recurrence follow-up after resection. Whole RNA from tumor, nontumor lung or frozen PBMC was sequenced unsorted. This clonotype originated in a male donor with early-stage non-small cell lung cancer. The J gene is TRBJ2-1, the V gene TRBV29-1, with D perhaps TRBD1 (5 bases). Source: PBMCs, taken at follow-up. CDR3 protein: CSVERSQGGANEQFF. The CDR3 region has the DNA TGCAGCGTTGAACGGAGTCAGGGTGGGGCCAATGAGCAGTTCTTC.